What follows are 26 T cell receptor beta chains derived from one specimen sequenced in a study of OX40 agonist ivuxolimab in advanced cancers. Using immunoSEQ multiplex PCR, the repertoire was profiled, and TCRdb retains in-frame clones only, with some absent. The table includes about 31,000 clones, about 90% detected once. The sequencing used CD4+ or CD8+ T cells sorted from blood, collected in a trial of the OX40 agonist ivuxolimab. These receptors all come from an adult with an advanced solid tumor such as melanoma, head and neck, liver or kidney cancer.

This sequence joins TRBV27 and TRBJ2-3; D gene uncertain. The CDR3 has 14 amino acids. CDR1 is MNHEY, CDR2 SMNVEV, per germline (reference sequence). Trimming took off 4 bases at V and 1 base at J, with 9 bases between the two ends. CDR3 region: CASSSYEGTDTQYF. CDR3 sequence (DNA): TGTGCCAGCAGTTCCTATGAGGGCACAGATACGCAGTATTTT.

V gene TRBV5-4 combines with J gene TRBJ2-1; D gene uncertain. CDR1 SGHNT and CDR2 YYREEE come from the germline V gene (reference sequence). V was clipped by 6 bases and J by 5 bases, with 12 bases between them. CDR3 size: 13 residues. CDR3 residues: CASTRELDNEQFF. The CDR3 DNA reads as TGTGCCAGCACCCGAGAATTAGACAATGAGCAGTTCTTC.

The rearrangement links TRBV7-9 to TRBJ2-3; D unclear. The germline V gene encodes CDR1 SEHNR and CDR2 FQNEAQ (reference sequence). This CDR3 is built from 12 residues. The V gene lost 0 bases and the J gene lost 5 bases, with 3 bases spanning the gap. CDR3 DNA sequence: TGTGCCAGCAGCTTAGCGGAAGATACGCAGTATTTT. Translated, it gives CASSLAEDTQYF.

This chain joins TRBV6-5 and TRBJ2-3; no clear D gene. The CDR3 consists of 14 residues. Trimming took off 2 bases at V and 2 bases at J, with 8 bases between the two ends. Per germline, CDR1 MNHEY and CDR2 SVGAGI. This CDR3 reads CASSYGSYTDTQYF. As DNA, the CDR3 is TGTGCCAGCAGTTACGGATCCTACACAGATACGCAGTATTTT.

The chain links TRBV4-1 to TRBJ1-5; 9 bases agree with TRBD1. J gave up 0 bases and V 0 bases, and 6 bases lay outside the gene matches. Germline V lookup: CDR1 MGHRA, CDR2 YSYEKL. The CDR3 loop spans 18 amino acids. The chain's CDR3 is CASSQDGTGPYSNQPQHF. CDR3 nucleotide sequence: TGCGCCAGCAGCCAAGACGGGACAGGGCCCTATAGCAATCAGCCCCAGCATTTT.

The chain recombines TRBV19 with TRBJ2-7; 8 bases fit TRBD1. Per the germline V gene, CDR1 is LNHDA and CDR2 is SQIVND (reference sequence). The CDR3 is 13 residues long. The trim removed 3 bases at V and 6 bases at J, leaving 4 bases unmatched. CDR3 amino acids: CASSMYRGSEQYF. CDR3 DNA: TGTGCCAGTAGTATGTACAGGGGGAGCGAGCAGTACTTC.

V and J are TRBV15 and TRBJ2-1, with TRBD2 matching 8 bases. Germline loops: CDR1 LNHNV, CDR2 YYDKDF (reference sequence). V lost 7 bases and J lost 4; bases outside the gene matches: 27. The CDR3 spans 21 residues. The CDR3 region is CATTPGGVNNQSLVSYNEQFF. The CDR3 DNA reads as TGTGCCACCACCCCGGGGGGGGTTAACAACCAATCCCTTGTGTCTTACAATGAGCAGTTCTTC. Together with reference TRBV15 and TRBJ2-1, the CDR3 gives the full variable domain: DAMVIQNPRYQVTQFGKPVTLSCSQTLNHNVMYWYQQKSSQAPKLLFHYYDKDFNNEADTPDNFQSRRPNTSFCFLDIRSPGLGDTAMYLCATTPGGVNNQSLVSYNEQFFGPGTRLTVL.

The chain links TRBV15 to TRBJ2-1, with 12 bases identical to TRBD2. The CDR3 is 16 residues long. V lost 5 bases to trimming and J lost 6 bases; unmatched junction nucleotides: 8. The germline CDR1 and CDR2 sequences are LNHNV and YYDKDF (reference sequence). The DNA of the CDR3 is TGTGCCACCAGCCTCCGACTAGCGGGAGTTGGCAATGAGCAGTTCTTC. This translates into CATSLRLAGVGNEQFF. The whole variable domain, filled in from reference TRBV15 and TRBJ2-1, reads DAMVIQNPRYQVTQFGKPVTLSCSQTLNHNVMYWYQQKSSQAPKLLFHYYDKDFNNEADTPDNFQSRRPNTSFCFLDIRSPGLGDTAMYLCATSLRLAGVGNEQFFGPGTRLTVL.

This clone rates as medium-sized. The chain carries TRBV7-9 and TRBJ1-6, with a possible D match to TRBD1 (5 bases). CDR3 length equals 16 residues. Germline assignment: CDR1 SEHNR and CDR2 FQNEAQ (reference sequence). V lost 5 bases and J lost 6, with 17 bases in between. Written as DNA, the CDR3 is TGTGCCAGCAGCCCCACGGAGGGCAGGGTTAATTCACCCCTCCACTTT. It specifies CASSPTEGRVNSPLHF.

Only one count was recorded for this clone. The genes are TRBV28 and TRBJ1-4; 8 bases are a match to TRBD1. The V and J ends lost 1 base and 3 bases, in that order; junction bases with no gene match: 7. CDR3 length: 17 amino acids. The V gene's germline CDR1 is MDHEN and CDR2 SYDVKM. CDR3 region: CASSLFAGGRANEKLFF. Here the CDR3 DNA reads TGTGCCAGCAGTTTATTCGCAGGGGGCCGGGCTAATGAAAAACTGTTTTTT.

The rearrangement joins TRBV18 to TRBJ1-5; D is unresolved. V lost 1 base, J lost 1 base, and 5 bases lay in between. CDR3 length: 14 residues. Germline loops: CDR1 KGHSH, CDR2 LQKENI. CDR3 sequence: CASSPLESNQPQHF. In DNA form, the CDR3 reads TGTGCCAGCTCACCACTGGAGAGCAATCAGCCCCAGCATTTT.

The chain has TRBV5-1 and TRBJ2-3; TRBD1 aligns across 7 bases. This CDR3 is 15 amino acids long. CDR1 is SGHRS and CDR2 is YFSETQ in the germline V gene. The ends lost 5 bases at V and 0 bases at J; junction bases unmatched: 6. The CDR3 spells CASRYGTASTDTQYF. The CDR3 DNA sequence: TGCGCCAGCAGATATGGGACAGCTAGCACAGATACGCAGTATTTT.

The V gene is TRBV7-9, the J gene TRBJ2-5, with a tentative D call TRBD2 (6 bases). CDR1 is SEHNR, CDR2 FQNEAQ, per germline (reference sequence). CDR3 size: 13 residues. V dropped 6 bases and J dropped 1 base, with 9 bases sitting between them. As DNA, the CDR3 is TGTGCCAGCAGGAGGGAGGTCCAAGAGACCCAGTACTTC. This gives the protein CASRREVQETQYF. Full variable domain (rest looked up from reference TRBV7-9 and TRBJ2-5): DTGVSQNPRHKITKRGQNVTFRCDPISEHNRLYWYRQTLGQGPEFLTYFQNEAQLEKSRLLSDRFSAERPKGSFSTLEIQRTEQGDSAMYLCASRREVQETQYFGPGTRLLVL.

This chain uses TRBV27 with TRBJ1-5; D unresolved. The CDR3 extends over 16 amino acids. Germline V gene data show CDR1 as MNHEY and CDR2 as SMNVEV (reference sequence). V gave up 6 bases and J gave up 5 bases, with 20 bases separating them. CDR3 coding DNA: TGTGCCAGCAGGTCGGCATCGCGCGGACGGTATCAGCCCCAGCATTTT. It translates to CASRSASRGRYQPQHF.

The J gene is TRBJ2-6, the V gene TRBV6-4; no reliable D call. The CDR3 has 15 amino acids. The V end lost 0 bases, the J end lost 0 bases, and 3 bases lay between the germline ends. The germline gives CDR1 MRHNA, CDR2 SNTAGT. CDR3 protein: CASSDSDSGANVLTF. The CDR3 nucleotides read TGTGCCAGCAGTGACTCGGACTCTGGGGCCAACGTCCTGACTTTC.

V is TRBV5-1 and J is TRBJ2-3; D may match TRBD1 or TRBD2 (6 bases each). V lost 4 bases to trimming and J lost 0 bases, with 12 bases between them. CDR3 size: 15 residues. Looked up from germline, CDR1 is SGHRS and CDR2 is YFSETQ. The CDR3 DNA follows: TGCGCCAGCAGCGAGGAGGGGGTGAGCACAGATACGCAGTATTTT. As protein: CASSEEGVSTDTQYF.

This chain joins TRBV13 and TRBJ1-1; 7 bases are shared with TRBD1. Germline V gene sequence: CDR1 PRHDT, CDR2 FYEKMQ (reference sequence). J gave up 5 bases and V 5 bases, and 8 bases lay outside the gene matches. The CDR3 contains 14 residues. The CDR3 is CASSLNRGWTEAFF. The DNA of the CDR3 is TGTGCCAGCAGCCTCAACAGGGGCTGGACTGAAGCTTTCTTT.

The chain joins TRBV6-4 to TRBJ2-7, with D perhaps assigned TRBD1 or TRBD2 (6 bases each). Trimming pared 3 bases from V and 4 bases from J, leaving 16 bases between. CDR3 length: 15 residues. The germline CDR1 and CDR2 sequences are MRHNA and SNTAGT. CDR3 residues: CASSEEAGQRYEQYF. CDR3 DNA sequence: TGTGCCAGCAGTGAAGAGGCGGGACAACGTTACGAGCAGTACTTC.

This rearrangement joins TRBV27 to TRBJ2-1; 7 nucleotides line up with TRBD2. CDR1 MNHEY and CDR2 SMNVEV come from the germline V gene (reference sequence). The CDR3 totals 16 residues. The V segment lost 3 bases and the J segment 6 bases; nucleotides outside the gene matches: 11. CDR3 loop: CASSLWEGPPRNEQFF. The CDR3 DNA is TGTGCCAGCAGTTTGTGGGAGGGCCCCCCTCGCAATGAGCAGTTCTTC.

The chain couples TRBV5-1 to TRBJ1-4; D unclear. CDR3 size: 16 residues. The germline gives CDR1 SGHRS, CDR2 YFSETQ. Trimming shortened V by 2 bases and J by 0 bases, and 11 bases separated the two germline ends. CDR3 amino acids: CASSFTRETTNEKLFF. The CDR3 nucleotides are TGCGCCAGCAGCTTTACTCGCGAAACAACTAATGAAAAACTGTTTTTT.

The V and J genes are TRBV10-3 and TRBJ2-7; TRBD2 matches 7 bases. V lost 0 bases, J lost 3 bases, and 2 bases stayed unmatched. This CDR3 comprises 14 residues. Looked up from germline, CDR1 is ENHRY and CDR2 is SYGVKD. The CDR3 spells CAISESGGGYEQYV. Here the CDR3 DNA reads TGTGCCATCAGTGAGTCGGGCGGGGGCTACGAGCAGTACGTC.

The J gene is TRBJ2-1, the V gene TRBV6-5; D unresolved. From germline, CDR1 is MNHEY and CDR2 SVGAGI. Trimming stripped 2 bases from V and 7 bases from J, with 6 bases between. There are 12 residues in the CDR3. As DNA, the CDR3 is TGTGCCAGCAGTTACGGTGCGAATGAGCAGTTCTTC. Its translation: CASSYGANEQFF.

The V gene is TRBV28, the J gene TRBJ1-1, with 10 bases lining up with TRBD1. Germline lookup yields CDR1 MDHEN and CDR2 SYDVKM. The CDR3 contains 16 residues. V gave up 7 bases and J gave up 3 bases; unmatched junction bases: 11. The CDR3: CASKTQTGGPDTEAFF. CDR3 sequence (DNA): TGTGCCAGCAAAACTCAGACAGGGGGCCCAGACACTGAAGCTTTCTTT.

This chain joins TRBV28 and TRBJ1-4; TRBD1 is a possible D gene (6 bases). CDR3 size: 14 residues. CDR1 and CDR2 from the germline V gene are MDHEN and SYDVKM. Trimming removed 0 bases at V and 7 bases at J, with 9 bases between. This CDR3 reads CASSLWTGREKLFF. The CDR3 DNA is TGTGCCAGCAGTTTATGGACAGGTCGTGAAAAACTGTTTTTT.

This clone has more than one count but fewer than ten. The chain carries TRBV28 and TRBJ2-5, with D perhaps matching TRBD1 (6 bases). The length of the CDR3 is 17 residues. V shed 6 bases and J shed 1 base, with 21 bases lying between them. Germline V gene lookup returns CDR1 MDHEN and CDR2 SYDVKM. The CDR3 nucleotides are TGTGCCAGCAGCCCCGGGACCCGGGACATATTCCAAGAGACCCAGTACTTC. This sequence encodes CASSPGTRDIFQETQYF.

The count of this clone is one. J is TRBJ2-7 and V is TRBV27, with D uncertain. Trimming left V 4 bases short and J 4 bases short, with 8 bases between. The CDR3 length is 12 residues. The V gene's germline CDR1 is MNHEY and CDR2 SMNVEV (reference sequence). The DNA for the CDR3 is TGTGCCAGCAGTTCAGGATGGTACGAGCAGTACTTC. The encoded protein is CASSSGWYEQYF.